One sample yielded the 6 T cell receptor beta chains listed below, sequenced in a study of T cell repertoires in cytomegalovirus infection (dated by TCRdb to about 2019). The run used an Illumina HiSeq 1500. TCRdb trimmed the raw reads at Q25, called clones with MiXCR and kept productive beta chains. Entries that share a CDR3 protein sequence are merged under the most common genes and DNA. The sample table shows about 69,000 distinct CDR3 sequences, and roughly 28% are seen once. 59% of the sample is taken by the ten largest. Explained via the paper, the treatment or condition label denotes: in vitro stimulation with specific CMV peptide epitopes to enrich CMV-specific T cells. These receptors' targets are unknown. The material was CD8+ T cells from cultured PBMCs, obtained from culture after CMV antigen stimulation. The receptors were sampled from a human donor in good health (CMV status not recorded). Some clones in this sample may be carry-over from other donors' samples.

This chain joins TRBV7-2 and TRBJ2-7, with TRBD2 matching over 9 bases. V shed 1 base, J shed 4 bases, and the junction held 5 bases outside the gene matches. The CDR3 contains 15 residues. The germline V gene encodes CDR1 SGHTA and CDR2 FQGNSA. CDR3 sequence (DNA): TGTGCCAGCAGCTTAGGTAGCGGGAGTGGTTACGAGCAGTACTTC. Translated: CASSLGSGSGYEQYF.

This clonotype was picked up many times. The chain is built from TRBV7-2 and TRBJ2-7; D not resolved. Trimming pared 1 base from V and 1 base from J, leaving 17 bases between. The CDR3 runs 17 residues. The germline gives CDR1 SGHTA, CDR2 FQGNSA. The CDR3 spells CASSLGSQFYLSYEQYF. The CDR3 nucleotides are TGTGCCAGCAGCTTAGGATCGCAGTTCTATCTTTCCTACGAGCAGTACTTC.

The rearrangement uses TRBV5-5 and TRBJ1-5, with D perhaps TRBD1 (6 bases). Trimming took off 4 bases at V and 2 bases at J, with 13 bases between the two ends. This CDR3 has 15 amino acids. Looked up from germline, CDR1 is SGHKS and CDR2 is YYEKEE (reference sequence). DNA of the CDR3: TGTGCCAGCAGCCAGGAAGGGGGAGGCAATCAGCCCCAGCATTTT. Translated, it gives CASSQEGGGNQPQHF.

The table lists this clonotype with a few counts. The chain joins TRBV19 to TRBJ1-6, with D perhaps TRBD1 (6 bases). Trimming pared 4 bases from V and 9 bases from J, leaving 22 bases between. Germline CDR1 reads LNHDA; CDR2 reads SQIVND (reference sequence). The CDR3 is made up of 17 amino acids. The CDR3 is CASSTSLTGLLRSPLHF. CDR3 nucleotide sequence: TGTGCCAGTAGTACCTCCTTGACAGGTCTGTTACGTTCACCCCTCCACTTT. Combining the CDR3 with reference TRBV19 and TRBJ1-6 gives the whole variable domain DGGITQSPKYLFRKEGQNVTLSCEQNLNHDAMYWYRQDPGQGLRLIYYSQIVNDFQKGDIAEGYSVSREKKESFPLTVTSAQKNPTAFYLCASSTSLTGLLRSPLHFGNGTRLTVT.

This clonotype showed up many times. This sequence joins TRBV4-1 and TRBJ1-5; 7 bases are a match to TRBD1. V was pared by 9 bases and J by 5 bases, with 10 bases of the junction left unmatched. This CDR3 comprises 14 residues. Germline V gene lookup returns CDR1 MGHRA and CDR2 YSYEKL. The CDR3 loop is CASSSTGADQPQHF. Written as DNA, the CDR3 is TGCGCCAGTAGCAGTACAGGGGCAGATCAGCCCCAGCATTTT.

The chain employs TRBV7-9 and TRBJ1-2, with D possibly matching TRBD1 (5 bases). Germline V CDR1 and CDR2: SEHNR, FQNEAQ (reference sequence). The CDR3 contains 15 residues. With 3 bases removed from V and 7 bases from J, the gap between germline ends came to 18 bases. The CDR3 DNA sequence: TGTGCCAGCAGCTTCGTCTCTGACAGCGCGGCTGGCTACACCTTC. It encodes CASSFVSDSAAGYTF.